This TCR beta chain came from a study of blood T cell repertoires in COVID-19 (dated by TCRdb to the early 2020s). Regarding the research as a whole: The collaborator samples originated in the United States, Italy and Spain and spanned the acute and convalescent phases of COVID-19. Nearly every sample came with metadata listing a de-identified subject ID, COVID-19 status, age in years and sex. Where available, HLA class I and class II types were obtained from metadata supplied by the sample provider rather than from assay-based typing. The material from the prospective study consisted of cDNA or gDNA derived from T cells, B-cell-depleted T cells, or PBMCs. Deeply sampled blood TCRbeta repertoires from subjects exposed to, actively infected with, or recovered from COVID-19 were included in the dataset. The repertoires were released in a freely available public database intended as a resource for research on the immune response to SARS-CoV-2. Samples came from the ongoing ImmuneRACE study (first 160 participants) plus 1,254 subjects from 6 global collaborators.

TCRbeta CDR3 regions were amplified from genomic DNA by means of the immunoSEQ Assay, a bias-controlled multiplex PCR. The study's own analysis went as follows. Within the assay, amplification of reference gene primers was used to estimate how many nucleated cells each sample contained. Sequence reads were collapsed and filtered to measure the absolute abundance of every unique TCRbeta CDR3 rearrangement. For each sample, productive Simpson clonality was calculated by taking the square root of Simpson's diversity index across productive rearrangements. The table comes from immuneACCESS by way of TCRdb, which keeps in-frame sequences with V and J called. Part of the clones is missing from these tables; in studies checked, under half for an unresolved V gene and the rest for unknown reasons. The V and J calls and clone size come from that table; D and trimming were worked out from the DNA. The sample yields fewer than 500,000 clones; roughly nine tenths were counted once. The ten largest make up approximately 0.7% of the sample.

V is trimmed back by 3 bases and J by 6 bases, and the junction contains 7 bases that no gene match accounts for. In the germline V gene, CDR1 corresponds to LGHNA and CDR2 to YNFKEQ. Its CDR3 holds 15 amino acids, cysteine through phenylalanine. Only the CDR3 portion is preserved as DNA: 45 bases, with reading frame beginning at the first base. As regards this clone: No antigen is known for it. No base quality information exists; no much larger clone differs at one position.

Paper-wide results and their limitations: Clinical and demographic metadata were provided uncurated, with the amount varying by source and participant.

In the prospective study, participants were 18 to 89 years old, resided in about two dozen geographic areas of the United States, and were enrolled through a virtual design. In the prospective study, cohorts were assigned on the basis of participant-reported clinical history obtained from a screening survey and a study questionnaire. ImmuneRACE Cohort 3 recovered participants were defined by two consecutive negative NP/OP PCR tests, healthcare professional clearance, or symptom resolution. Each participant in the prospective study had whole blood, serum and a nasopharyngeal or oropharyngeal swab collected by mobile phlebotomists. Participants in the prospective study had the option to provide additional blood draws and questionnaires over an approximately 2-month period. Blood samples from the prospective study were shipped frozen or at room temperature prior to DNA extraction.

Input material: PBMCs or T cells enriched from blood (not recorded which). This chain is built from TRBV4-2 and TRBJ1-2, with 10 bases in between that match TRBD1. The TCR was taken from a woman aged 18 to 35 who had recovered from COVID-19. The bases read TGTGCCAGCAGCCAGACAGGGGGCGCGTGGAATGGCTACACCTTC. It translates to CASSQTGGAWNGYTF.